This TCR beta chain stems from a study of shared clonotypes between healthy human individuals (dated by TCRdb to 2018 to 2021). Broadly, across the study: The cohort included a few men and a couple of women between 18 and 49 years of age. For each donor, CD4 naive and CD4 memory were each given three plates, CD8 naive was given two plates, and CD8 memory was given one plate. Blood TCR repertoires of five healthy adults were deeply sequenced to estimate repertoire size and the extent of clonotype sharing between individuals. Different laboratories and diverse techniques were used to prepare libraries and sequence TCR repertoires, to increase sequencing depth and limit assay-specific biases. Between about 0.85 and 10 billion PBMCs per donor were obtained by leukapheresis. Overall study outcomes, separate from this receptor: Based on pairwise subsampling, the degree of clonotype sharing among donors was expected to be affected by sequencing depth. Rarefaction of sorted-subset datasets indicated incomplete sequencing despite the large sequencing depth. Across four donors, 5% to 6% of naive CD4, roughly 3.4% of naive CD8, roughly 2.2% of memory CD4, and about 0.4% of memory CD8 clonotypes were shared. Sampling was restricted to blood, and TCR repertoires in tissue are likely to differ from TCR repertoires in blood. Higher generation probabilities were observed for clonotypes shared by all four sorted-subset donors than for non-shared clonotypes. Naive subsets generally had larger estimated clonotype richness than memory subsets did. Because the study included a small number of donors, the genetic and exposure-history diversity represented was limited.

CDR1 is given as SGHRS and CDR2 as YFSETQ, both from the germline V gene. Unmatched junction bases come to 5, with V trimmed by 4 bases and J by 1 base. The CDR3 goes from the cysteine to the phenylalanine over 16 residues. Solely the CDR3 DNA is kept, with 48 bases framed from the first base. A note on this clone: The antigen this receptor binds is unknown. No much larger clonotype is one base removed from it; base qualities were not supplied.

Using the deep immunoSEQ assay, multiplex PCR amplified TCR CDR3 regions from genomic DNA. Extracted genomic DNA from each cell subset was spread evenly across all wells of several immunoSEQ 96-well plates, with each plate serving as a replicate. For sorted subsets, about 200 ng genomic DNA, equal to tens of thousands of T cell genomes, was loaded into each replicate PCR. The purified libraries were quantified using a Qubit 3.0 fluorometer, sized with a Bioanalyzer 2100, and then quantified again using the KAPA Library Quantification kit. Every immunoSEQ 96-well plate was sequenced on a separate single-read 150-cycle Illumina NextSeq 550 flow cell. For the original study's pipeline: Because only junctional sequences without quality scores were contained in the immunoSEQ output, filtering matching that applied to full-length reads could not be performed. Sequences were annotated with PyIR, a Python wrapper for IgBLAST v1.9, and V/J genes and CDR3 were assigned using IMGT germline references. Any read was removed if the V/J assignment was weak (E-value above 1e-6), the CDR3 was missing, or the read contained stop codons, out-of-frame junctions, or ambiguous translated residues. V3J clonotypes were defined as sequences sharing the same inferred V gene, J gene, and CDR3 amino acid sequence. Percentage overlap between repertoires was computed as shared unique clonotypes divided by the size of the smaller repertoire. RTK rarefaction, the Chao1 estimator, and Recon v2.1 estimates of unobserved clonotypes were used to assess repertoire richness. For all TCRbeta clonotypes obtained by the gDNA method from a handful of donors, generation probabilities were computed with OLGA. TCRdb retrieved this table from immuneACCESS and kept in-frame rearrangements only. Not all clones are present; in checked studies, unresolved V genes account for under half, and no reason is known for the remainder. The V and J calls and clone size were taken over from that table, and D and trimming were inferred from the DNA. The sample profile shows some 2.1 million clones; roughly 96% of them were found once. The ten most abundant clones make up 0.1% to 0.15% of the sample.

Healthy HIV-negative adults with no recently reported acute infections or vaccinations were included as donors. Only Caucasian adults living in Nashville, Tennessee, USA were represented among the donors. CD4+ T cells were enriched through magnetic negative selection, after which naive cells were positively selected on CD45RA and the remaining negative fraction served as the memory subset. After blood collection by leukapheresis, PBMCs were isolated using Ficoll-Histopaque density gradient centrifugation and then cryopreserved in the vapor phase of liquid nitrogen. Analytical flow cytometry was used to check the purity and quantity of each magnetically sorted T cell population. From each sorted fraction, genomic DNA was isolated and quantified by UV absorbance on a Nanodrop 2000c.

The sequenced sample was naive CD4+ T cells sorted from blood. The meaning of the sample's cell subset or site label: CD45RA+ positively selected. Recombination joined TRBV5-1 with TRBJ2-7, and 13 junctional nucleotides match TRBD2. The clonotype comes from a young man in good health. The CDR3 protein sequence reads: CASSARTSGRSYEQYF. DNA sequence: TGCGCCAGCAGCGCGCGGACTAGCGGGAGATCCTACGAGCAGTACTTC.